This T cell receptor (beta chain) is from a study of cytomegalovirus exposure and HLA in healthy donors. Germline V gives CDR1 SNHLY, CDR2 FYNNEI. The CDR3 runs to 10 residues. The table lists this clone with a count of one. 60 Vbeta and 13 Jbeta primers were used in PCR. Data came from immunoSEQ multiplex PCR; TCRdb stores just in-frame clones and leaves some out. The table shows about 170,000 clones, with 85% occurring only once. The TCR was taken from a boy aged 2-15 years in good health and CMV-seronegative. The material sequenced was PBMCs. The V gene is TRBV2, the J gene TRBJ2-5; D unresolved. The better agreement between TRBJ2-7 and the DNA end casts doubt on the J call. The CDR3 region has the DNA TGTGCCAGCAGTGAGGGCGAGCAGTACTTC. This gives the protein CASSEGEQYF.